A single sample gave rise to the 31 T cell receptor beta chains below, sequenced in a study of identical twins (dated by TCRdb to the mid-2010s). The protocol used for the library was 5' RACE. The sequencer was an Illumina HiSeq 2000. TCRdb cleaned the public reads at Q25 with fastp, built clones with MiXCR and kept in-frame beta chains. Each CDR3 protein appears once, grouped with its most common genes and DNA. In all, the sample holds about 890,000 distinct CDR3 sequences, and 9% to 15% of those were seen once. The ten largest clones represent 1.5% to 2% of the sample. The same specimen was also included in a second study, on yellow fever vaccine responses in identical twins.

Material for sequencing was PBMCs. The source is a woman aged 18-30 years in good health.

Only a few counts were recorded for this clonotype. The CDR3 sequence: CASTFSRGPITNIQYF. CDR3 coding DNA: TGTGCCAGCACCTTTAGTAGGGGGCCGATAACCAACATTCAGTACTTC. The gene calls are TRBV12-3 or TRBV12-4 and TRBJ2-4; 7 bases fit TRBD1. V trimming: 7 bases; J trimming: 7 bases; junction bases outside the gene matches: 16. The CDR3 is 16 amino acids.

For the CDR3, the DNA is TGTGCCAGCAGTTACAATCCCAATGAGCAGTTCTTC. Protein: CASSYNPNEQFF. The V call is TRBV2, the J call TRBJ2-1; D uncertain. The CDR3 runs 12 residues. Trimming cost V 5 bases and J 6 bases, with 8 bases left between them. Germline V CDR1 and CDR2: SNHLY, FYNNEI.

This clonotype was found a few times. V gene TRBV29-1 combines with J gene TRBJ2-5; D is tentatively TRBD1 or TRBD2 (7 bases each). V gave up 7 bases and J gave up 5 bases, with 14 bases separating them. The CDR3 consists of 12 residues. Germline loops: CDR1 SQVTM, CDR2 ANQGSEA. This chain's CDR3 is CSGEGAVETQYF. The DNA of the CDR3 is TGCAGCGGGGAGGGGGCCGTGGAGACCCAGTACTTC.

This clonotype has more than one count but fewer than ten. This chain connects TRBV20-1 to TRBJ1-5; 9 bases are shared with TRBD1. Germline CDR1 reads DFQATT; CDR2 reads SNEGSKA (reference sequence). V was clipped by 3 bases and J by 4 bases; unmatched bases: 7. This CDR3 spans 15 amino acids. CDR3 residues: CSARGTGLGNQPQHF. For the CDR3, the DNA is TGCAGTGCTAGGGGGACAGGGTTAGGTAATCAGCCCCAGCATTTT.

The chain uses TRBV20-1 and TRBJ2-7; a possible D gene is TRBD2 (5 bases). The length of the CDR3 is 13 residues. V was clipped by 1 base and J by 5 bases, with 12 bases between them. CDR1 and CDR2 from the germline V gene are DFQATT and SNEGSKA (reference sequence). The CDR3 here is CSARVPSGDEQYV. DNA of the CDR3: TGCAGTGCTAGAGTGCCATCCGGGGACGAGCAGTACGTC.

This chain links TRBV3-1 with TRBJ1-6, with TRBD1 as a possible D gene (6 bases). Germline V gene sequence: CDR1 LGHDT, CDR2 YNNKEL (reference sequence). Between the trimmed V and J ends, which lost 5 bases and 7 bases, there was a span of 15 bases. The CDR3 is made up of 15 amino acids. CDR3 region: CASSDRTDWNSPLHF. The CDR3 nucleotides read TGTGCCAGCAGCGACCGGACAGATTGGAATTCACCCCTCCACTTT.

This clonotype was detected a few times. The chain couples TRBV7-9 to TRBJ2-1; no definite D call. The CDR3 is 15 amino acids. V lost 6 bases and J 6 bases, leaving 18 bases between the germline ends. CDR1 and CDR2 (germline): SEHNR, FQNEAQ (reference sequence). CDR3 in amino acids: CASRKTGNSGNEQFF. The CDR3 DNA reads TGTGCCAGCAGAAAAACCGGCAATAGTGGCAATGAGCAGTTCTTC.

This clonotype was observed a few times. The V call is TRBV20-1, the J call TRBJ1-5; no definite D call. CDR3 length: 11 amino acids. Germline assignment: CDR1 DFQATT and CDR2 SNEGSKA (reference sequence). V was pared by 2 bases and J by 11 bases, with 10 bases between. The chain's CDR3 is CSARYGEAQHF. The DNA of the CDR3 is TGCAGTGCTAGATATGGGGAGGCCCAGCATTTT.

This clonotype has a handful of counts. This chain joins TRBV27 and TRBJ1-1; D unclear. The CDR3 spans 13 residues. Trimming removed 8 bases at V and 0 bases at J, with 10 bases between. CDR1 and CDR2 (germline): MNHEY, SMNVEV (reference sequence). The CDR3 region has the DNA TGTGCCAGCTACCCTAACATGAACACTGAAGCTTTCTTT. Its protein is CASYPNMNTEAFF.

The chain carries TRBV9 and TRBJ1-6; D may be TRBD1 (6 bases). This CDR3 contains 15 residues. Germline lookup yields CDR1 SGDLS and CDR2 YYNGEE. V was pared by 4 bases and J by 8 bases, with 16 bases between. The CDR3 DNA sequence: TGTGCCAGCAGCTTGGGGGGGACACCAGATTCACCCCTCCACTTT. Translated, it gives CASSLGGTPDSPLHF.

The chain uses TRBV6-1 and TRBJ2-1; 7 nucleotides line up with TRBD1. The CDR3 totals 13 residues. Trimming took 6 bases from V and 3 from J; bases not matched to a gene: 2. Germline V lookup: CDR1 MNHNS, CDR2 SASEGT. The CDR3 nucleotides read TGTGCCAGCAGACAGGGGTACTACAATGAGCAGTTCTTC. Translation: CASRQGYYNEQFF.

As to this clonotype: One junction end does not reproduce the germline sequence, and a read error may be involved. DNA for the CDR3: TGTGCCAGCAGTACCTCCGGGACAGTCGTTTTT. Its protein is CASSTSGTVVF. The chain combines TRBV2 with TRBJ1-4, with TRBD1 matching 7 bases. This CDR3 comprises 11 residues. Germline CDR1 and CDR2: SNHLY and FYNNEI.

This clonotype turned up a few times. This chain uses TRBV18 with TRBJ1-5; the D gene is possibly TRBD1 (6 bases). Trimming shortened V by 2 bases and J by 6 bases, and 14 bases separated the two germline ends. CDR1 is KGHSH and CDR2 is LQKENI in the germline V gene. The CDR3 is 15 residues long. CDR3 loop: CASSPTGGSAQPQHF. The CDR3 bases are TGTGCCAGCTCACCAACGGGGGGCTCGGCTCAGCCCCAGCATTTT. The entire variable domain, with the rest obtained from reference TRBV18 and TRBJ1-5, is as follows: NAGVMQNPRHLVRRRGQEARLRCSPMKGHSHVYWYRQLPEEGLKFMVYLQKENIIDESGMPKERFSAEFPKEGPSILRIQQVVRGDSAAYFCASSPTGGSAQPQHFGDGTRLSIL.

The table lists this clonotype with a few counts. V gene TRBV24-1 combines with J gene TRBJ2-3, with 8 bases that match TRBD1. The CDR3 is 17 amino acids. V trimming: 3 bases; J trimming: 2 bases; junction bases outside the gene matches: 9. Germline CDR1 and CDR2: KGHDR and SFDVKD. CDR3: CATSDPRQGTNTDTQYF. DNA of the CDR3: TGTGCCACCAGTGATCCGAGACAGGGGACGAACACAGATACGCAGTATTTT.

The sample holds a few counts of this clonotype. The rearrangement joins TRBV6-1 to TRBJ2-3; 14 bases align to TRBD2. Germline V CDR1 and CDR2: MNHNS, SASEGT. V gave up 4 bases and J gave up 4 bases; unmatched junction bases: 4. CDR3 length equals 16 residues. This CDR3 reads CASSGGTSGGPDTQYF. In nucleotides, the CDR3 is TGTGCCAGCAGTGGAGGGACTAGCGGGGGCCCAGATACGCAGTATTTT.

The sample holds one count of this clonotype. The V and J genes are TRBV7-2 and TRBJ2-3, with 7 bases that match TRBD1. Germline values: CDR1 SGHTA, CDR2 FQGNSA. The CDR3 totals 13 residues. V dropped 9 bases and J dropped 4; count of bases not matched to a gene: 7. In nucleotides, the CDR3 is TGTGCCAGACAGGGGCGTTTCGCAGATACGCAGTATTTT. This codes for CARQGRFADTQYF.

The chain uses TRBV10-3 and TRBJ2-7; TRBD2 agrees at 8 bases. Germline V lookup: CDR1 ENHRY, CDR2 SYGVKD. The CDR3 runs 11 residues. The V and J ends lost 6 bases and 7 bases, in that order; junction bases with no gene match: 2. CDR3 sequence reads: CAIRGGREQYF. The CDR3 coding sequence is TGTGCCATCAGGGGCGGGAGGGAGCAGTACTTC.

At least ten counts were recorded for this clonotype. The rearrangement links TRBV21-1 to TRBJ2-5; no check of the table's D call, TRBD1, against the DNA was made. TRBV21-1 is termed a pseudogene. This CDR3 spans 17 amino acids. CDR3 in amino acids: CASSKGLGGHPQETQYF. In DNA, the CDR3 is TGTGCCAGCAGCAAAGGTTTGGGGGGACACCCCCAAGAGACCCAGTACTTC.

The chain is built from TRBV28 and TRBJ2-7, with a weak D call TRBD2 (5 bases). Germline-derived CDR1 and CDR2 are MDHEN and SYDVKM. V dropped 4 bases and J dropped 3 bases, with 13 bases sitting between them. The CDR3 spans 14 residues. The CDR3 nucleotides are TGTGCCAGCAGTTCATCCGGGATACTCTACGAGCAGTACTTC. It codes for CASSSSGILYEQYF.

The chain recombines TRBV7-6 with TRBJ2-2; D remains ambiguous. V lost 5 bases to trimming and J lost 4 bases, with 14 bases between them. Germline V gene data show CDR1 as SGHVS and CDR2 as FNYEAQ. The CDR3 spans 15 residues. CDR3 DNA: TGTGCCAGCAGCAAAAGAGCCACGAGCACCGGGGAGCTGTTTTTT. Amino acid sequence: CASSKRATSTGELFF.

This clonotype was seen a handful of times. This sequence joins TRBV20-1 and TRBJ2-2; D is perhaps TRBD2 (6 bases). CDR3 length equals 14 residues. The germline CDR1 and CDR2 sequences are DFQATT and SNEGSKA (reference sequence). V lost 2 bases to trimming and J lost 8 bases, with 15 bases between them. The CDR3 DNA reads TGCAGTGCTAGAACGGGGGTAGCGTTGGGGGAGCTGTTTTTT. As protein: CSARTGVALGELFF.

This clonotype came up a few times. The V gene is TRBV12-3 or TRBV12-4, the J gene TRBJ2-7; TRBD2 matches 13 bases. The CDR3 is made up of 17 amino acids. After removal of 3 bases from V and 5 bases from J, the junction contained 10 bases not matched to a gene. Here the CDR3 DNA reads TGTGCCAGCAGTTTCGGGACTAGCGGGACTCTCGGCCACGAGCAGTACTTC. Its protein is CASSFGTSGTLGHEQYF.

In this sample, this clonotype turned up a few times. This sequence joins TRBV7-7 and TRBJ2-5, with D possibly being TRBD2 (5 bases). CDR1 and CDR2 (germline): SSHAT, FNYEAQ (reference sequence). V dropped 2 bases and J dropped 4 bases, with 11 bases sitting between them. The CDR3 has 14 residues. The DNA of the CDR3 is TGTGCCAGCAGCTTAAGAACCGAGGGAGAGACCCAGTACTTC. It translates to CASSLRTEGETQYF.

This clonotype was observed a few times. The J gene is TRBJ1-5, the V gene TRBV10-3, with D perhaps TRBD1 (6 bases). Looked up from germline, CDR1 is ENHRY and CDR2 is SYGVKD. The CDR3 is 13 residues long. The CDR3 DNA is TGTGCGATACAGGCAGGGGACAATCAGCCCCAGCATTTT. Translated: CAIQAGDNQPQHF.

This clonotype was picked up a small number of times. CDR3 DNA sequence: TGTGCCATCAGTGAGTCCGACAGCGGGGGCATCTACGAGCAGTACGTC. Translating gives CAISESDSGGIYEQYV. The chain uses TRBV10-3 and TRBJ2-7; TRBD2 agrees at 8 bases. Trimming at V came to 0 bases and at J to 3 bases, leaving 7 bases not matched to a gene. This CDR3 contains 16 residues. Per germline, CDR1 ENHRY and CDR2 SYGVKD.

The chain joins TRBV11-1 to TRBJ2-5; TRBD2 is a possible D gene (6 bases). CDR1 is SGHAT, CDR2 FQDESV, per germline (reference sequence). With 5 bases removed from V and 4 bases from J, the gap between germline ends came to 29 bases. This CDR3 region has 19 residues. The CDR3 nucleotides are TGTGCCAGCAGCCCCTTCGCTAGTACGGGCGGGGCCGGGAGAGAGACCCAGTACTTC. Protein product: CASSPFASTGGAGRETQYF.

This clonotype was seen a handful of times. V is TRBV5-1 and J is TRBJ2-7; weak D call: TRBD2 (5 bases). V was pared by 5 bases and J by 2 bases, with 11 bases between. This CDR3 region has 13 residues. In germline, CDR1 is SGHRS, CDR2 YFSETQ. The CDR3 spells CASSSVPTYEQYF. Here the CDR3 DNA reads TGCGCCAGCAGTAGCGTCCCAACCTACGAGCAGTACTTC. Drawing the rest from reference TRBV5-1 and TRBJ2-7, the complete variable domain is KAGVTQTPRYLIKTRGQQVTLSCSPISGHRSVSWYQQTPGQGLQFLFEYFSETQRNKGNFPGRFSGRQFSNSRSEMNVSTLELGDSALYLCASSSVPTYEQYFGPGTRLTVT.

This clonotype occurred a few times. The chain uses TRBV10-3 and TRBJ1-1; tentative D call: TRBD1 (5 bases). The germline V gene encodes CDR1 ENHRY and CDR2 SYGVKD. The CDR3 is 15 amino acids. The V gene lost 3 bases and the J gene lost 0 bases, with 11 bases spanning the gap. CDR3 region: CAISDTAGLNTEAFF. In DNA form, the CDR3 reads TGTGCCATCAGTGATACAGCAGGGCTGAACACTGAAGCTTTCTTT.

A few counts support this clonotype. The rearrangement uses TRBV7-9 and TRBJ2-3, with D perhaps TRBD1 (5 bases). The CDR3 sequence is 15 residues long. Germline CDR1 is SEHNR and CDR2 is FQNEAQ (reference sequence). Trimming pared 2 bases from V and 2 bases from J, leaving 11 bases between. Here the CDR3 reads CASSLFTRDTDTQYF. CDR3 nucleotide sequence: TGTGCCAGCAGCTTATTCACCAGGGACACAGATACGCAGTATTTT.

The V call is TRBV11-2, the J call TRBJ1-3; D call uncertain. Trimming removed 2 bases from V and 0 bases from J, with 17 bases in between. Germline CDR1 is SGHAT and CDR2 is FQNNGV. This CDR3 is 18 amino acids long. Here the CDR3 reads CASSLWSGGVRSGNTIYF. CDR3 nucleotides: TGTGCCAGCAGCTTATGGTCGGGTGGTGTTCGCTCTGGAAACACCATATATTTT.

The CDR3 spells CASSCTVRPPSYEQYV. The CDR3 DNA follows: TGTGCCAGCAGTTGTACCGTGAGACCGCCCTCCTACGAGCAGTACGTC. The chain is built from TRBV27 and TRBJ2-7; D uncertain. The CDR3 contains 16 residues. Germline CDR1 is MNHEY and CDR2 is SMNVEV (reference sequence). V was clipped by 4 bases and J by 0 bases, with 16 bases between them.